This TCR beta chain was identified in a study of identical twins. Points from the study as a whole: Fewer insertions were carried by abundant cord blood beta clonotypes, but none was seen in memory repertoires. Out-of-frame beta chain sequences displayed weaker excess sharing between twins.

This clonotype was recorded at least ten times. The antigen is not known. The CDR3 contains 15 residues. V gave up 4 bases and J gave up 4 bases; unmatched junction bases: 9. Per germline, CDR1 SEHNR and CDR2 FQNEAQ (reference sequence). With template switching, a universal primer site was added, and the cDNA carried unique molecular identifiers. TCRdb redid the calling of the 5' RACE reads with MiXCR, one entry per CDR3 protein. The sample carries 200,000 to 250,000 distinct CDR3 sequences, 6% to 7% recorded once. The data were also submitted as part of a second study, on T cells expressing NK-cell markers.

The sequence was obtained from a woman between 18 and 29 years old in good health. The sequenced sample consisted of CD8+ T cells sorted from blood. This sequence joins TRBV7-9 and TRBJ2-5; TRBD2 agrees at 7 bases. The CDR3 DNA follows: TGTGCCAGCAGCTCCGGACTAGGGCAACCAGAGACCCAGTACTTC. It encodes CASSSGLGQPETQYF.